The 29 T cell receptor beta chains listed next were all sequenced from one sample in a study of T cell responses to AZD1222 COVID-19 vaccine. Sequenced by immunoSEQ multiplex PCR; TCRdb stores in-frame clones only, minus some. This sample has over 110,000 clones; around 91% occur once, and the top ten carry 9.3%. The sample in question was peripheral blood, obtained 28 days after the second AZD1222 dose. Receptors originate from an adult who received the AZD1222 COVID-19 vaccine.

The rearrangement uses TRBV7-9 and TRBJ1-2; TRBD1 aligns across 10 bases. The junction had 16 bases not matched to a gene; V was cut back by 11 bases and J by 4 bases. The length of the CDR3 is 16 residues. The V gene's germline CDR1 is SEHNR and CDR2 FQNEAQ (reference sequence). CDR3 coding DNA: TGTGCCGCAGCAGGACAGGGGGGAAAGGGCCTCTATGGCTACACCTTC. This translates into CAAAGQGGKGLYGYTF.

This chain links TRBV28 with TRBJ1-2; D not certain. CDR3 length: 13 amino acids. V lost 5 bases, J lost 5 bases, and 12 bases lay in between. CDR1 is MDHEN, CDR2 SYDVKM, per germline. The chain's CDR3 is CASSAGQLYGYTF. Here the CDR3 DNA reads TGTGCCAGCAGTGCCGGGCAGTTATATGGCTACACCTTC.

The chain is built from TRBV7-9 and TRBJ2-1; 10 nucleotides line up with TRBD1. J lost 2 bases, V lost 9 bases, and 1 base had no gene match. The germline CDR1 and CDR2 sequences are SEHNR and FQNEAQ (reference sequence). The CDR3 has 13 residues. The CDR3 coding sequence is TGTGCCAGGGGGACAGGGGCCTACAATGAGCAGTTCTTC. It specifies CARGTGAYNEQFF. The variable domain in full, with the rest retrieved from reference TRBV7-9 and TRBJ2-1, is DTGVSQNPRHKITKRGQNVTFRCDPISEHNRLYWYRQTLGQGPEFLTYFQNEAQLEKSRLLSDRFSAERPKGSFSTLEIQRTEQGDSAMYLCARGTGAYNEQFFGPGTRLTVL.

The chain has TRBV7-2 and TRBJ1-2; D ambiguous. V gave up 1 base and J gave up 0 bases, with 6 bases separating them. Germline V lookup: CDR1 SGHTA, CDR2 FQGNSA. The CDR3 runs 14 residues. The CDR3: CASSLVQPNYGYTF. The CDR3 bases are TGTGCCAGCAGCTTAGTCCAGCCTAACTATGGCTACACCTTC.

V gene TRBV7-3 combines with J gene TRBJ1-2; 7 bases map to TRBD1. Germline CDR1 and CDR2: SGHTA and FQGTGA. The trim removed 6 bases at V and 7 bases at J, leaving 14 bases unmatched. The CDR3 is 15 residues long. The chain's CDR3 is CASSNRQGRVGGYTF. For the CDR3, the DNA is TGTGCCAGCAGTAATCGACAGGGAAGGGTTGGTGGCTACACCTTC.

The rearrangement joins TRBV24-1 to TRBJ1-1; TRBD1 might be the D (6 bases). V lost 10 bases and J lost 1, with 15 bases in between. The CDR3 loop spans 14 amino acids. Germline V gene data show CDR1 as KGHDR and CDR2 as SFDVKD. CDR3: CATTDSTSNTEAFF. CDR3 bases: TGTGCCACAACGGACAGCACATCGAACACTGAAGCTTTCTTT.

CDR3 nucleotides: TGTGCCAGTAGTGCGGGGGACAGGGGGCTAGGGACTGAAGCTTTCTTT. Protein sequence: CASSAGDRGLGTEAFF. The V gene is TRBV19, the J gene TRBJ1-1; 12 bases align to TRBD1. This CDR3 contains 16 residues. Germline trimming cut 5 bases from V and 5 bases from J; bases unmatched to any gene: 9. Germline CDR1 is LNHDA and CDR2 is SQIVND (reference sequence).

The DNA of the CDR3 is TGTGCCAGCAGTTTCCCCCAGGGTGCAGGCACTGAAGCTTTCTTT. Translation: CASSFPQGAGTEAFF. This chain uses TRBV28 with TRBJ1-1; D is perhaps TRBD1 (5 bases). The V and J ends lost 3 bases and 4 bases respectively, with 15 bases between them. The CDR3 extends over 15 amino acids. The germline V gene encodes CDR1 MDHEN and CDR2 SYDVKM.

J is TRBJ2-1 and V is TRBV27; D might be TRBD2 (6 bases). Trimming shortened V by 4 bases and J by 7 bases, and 20 bases separated the two germline ends. CDR3 size: 16 residues. The V gene's germline CDR1 is MNHEY and CDR2 SMNVEV (reference sequence). This chain's CDR3 is CASSSSWPSVVNEQFF. The CDR3 DNA follows: TGTGCCAGCAGTTCCTCGTGGCCTAGCGTTGTGAATGAGCAGTTCTTC.

This clone was detected only once. The chain uses TRBV6-5 and TRBJ1-1, with D unclear. This CDR3 is built from 14 residues. Germline CDR1 and CDR2: MNHEY and SVGAGI. Between the trimmed V and J ends, which lost 0 bases and 2 bases, there was a span of 7 bases. CDR3 bases: TGTGCCAGCAGTTACTCGAATGAAAACACTGAAGCTTTCTTT. The encoded protein is CASSYSNENTEAFF.

The rearrangement joins TRBV27 to TRBJ1-1, with a possible D match to TRBD1 (5 bases). The CDR3 runs to 15 residues. Trimming cost V 8 bases and J 1 base, with 17 bases left between them. Per the germline V gene, CDR1 is MNHEY and CDR2 is SMNVEV (reference sequence). The CDR3 DNA reads as TGTGCCAGCGGCTCCTTATCTGGGGGGAACACTGAAGCTTTCTTT. Protein product: CASGSLSGGNTEAFF.

The chain carries TRBV25-1 and TRBJ1-3; possibly TRBD1 for D (6 bases). The CDR3 has 15 residues. Per the germline V gene, CDR1 is MGHDK and CDR2 is SYGVNS. Trimming removed 4 bases from V and 3 bases from J, with 13 bases in between. CDR3 in DNA: TGTGCCAGCAGTGGAACAGGGAAGCGTGGAAACACCATATATTTT. This sequence encodes CASSGTGKRGNTIYF.

This chain joins TRBV18 and TRBJ2-1, with 8 bases that match TRBD1. Germline CDR1 reads KGHSH; CDR2 reads LQKENI. This CDR3 spans 17 amino acids. Trimming cost V 3 bases and J 2 bases; bases outside gene matches: 9. The CDR3 region has the DNA TGTGCCAGCTCACCGACAGGGGCCGAACTAACCTACAATGAGCAGTTCTTC. This translates into CASSPTGAELTYNEQFF.

In its sample, this clone was seen once. This chain links TRBV4-2 with TRBJ1-2; tentatively, D is TRBD1 (6 bases). The CDR3 has 13 amino acids. V shed 4 bases and J shed 6 bases, with 12 bases lying between them. Germline CDR1 and CDR2: LGHNA and YNFKEQ. The CDR3 region is CASSPRGGHGYTF. CDR3 DNA: TGTGCCAGCAGCCCCCGCGGGGGCCATGGCTACACCTTC.

The chain joins TRBV19 to TRBJ1-2; no firm D call. The germline V and J ends were trimmed by 7 bases and 5 bases, with 14 bases remaining between them. The CDR3 is 13 amino acids. Germline V gives CDR1 LNHDA, CDR2 SQIVND (reference sequence). In DNA, the CDR3 is TGTGCCAGTAAAAGGTGGAACGAGTATGGCTACACCTTC. Translation: CASKRWNEYGYTF.

This clone has a single count. This chain joins TRBV5-6 and TRBJ2-7; tentative D call: TRBD2 (5 bases). CDR1 is SGHDT and CDR2 is YYEEEE in the germline V gene. The germline V and J ends were trimmed by 0 bases and 4 bases, with 11 bases remaining between them. The CDR3 length is 14 residues. The CDR3 region is CASSLAGFGYEQYF. The CDR3 DNA reads TGTGCCAGCAGCTTGGCGGGGTTCGGATACGAGCAGTACTTC.

V and J are TRBV10-2 and TRBJ1-2, with 7 nucleotides matching TRBD1. This CDR3 has 13 amino acids. Germline values: CDR1 WSHSY, CDR2 SAAADI. The V segment lost 7 bases and the J segment 4 bases; nucleotides outside the gene matches: 6. The DNA of the CDR3 is TGCGCCAGCACCCCGGACAGGTCCTATGGCTACACCTTC. This sequence encodes CASTPDRSYGYTF.

V is TRBV27 and J is TRBJ2-1; 7 positions agree with TRBD2. The V segment lost 2 bases and the J segment 0 bases; nucleotides outside the gene matches: 1. The germline gives CDR1 MNHEY, CDR2 SMNVEV (reference sequence). The CDR3 contains 15 residues. The CDR3 loop is CASSLAGASYNEQFF. In DNA form, the CDR3 reads TGTGCCAGCAGTTTAGCGGGAGCCTCCTACAATGAGCAGTTCTTC.

CDR3 bases: TGTGCCAGCAGTTACGCGGGACAATCAATCTACACCTTC. Translated: CASSYAGQSIYTF. The chain recombines TRBV6-2 or TRBV6-3 with TRBJ1-2; possible D gene TRBD1, 6 bases. Germline-derived CDR1 and CDR2 are MNHEY and SVGEGT. This CDR3 is built from 13 residues. The V gene lost 2 bases and the J gene lost 10 bases, with 14 bases spanning the gap.

This chain connects TRBV4-1 to TRBJ1-4; perhaps TRBD1 as D (5 bases). Germline CDR1 and CDR2: MGHRA and YSYEKL. This CDR3 is 14 amino acids long. V lost 4 bases, J lost 4 bases, and 10 bases lay in between. The CDR3 sequence: CASSLGRSNEKLFF. The CDR3 region has the DNA TGCGCCAGCAGCCTGGGACGGAGTAATGAAAAACTGTTTTTT.

The genes are TRBV19 and TRBJ1-1; TRBD1 aligns across 8 bases. CDR3 size: 14 residues. Trimming at V came to 2 bases and at J to 8 bases, leaving 7 bases not matched to a gene. In germline, CDR1 is LNHDA, CDR2 SQIVND (reference sequence). DNA for the CDR3: TGTGCCAGTAGTATACAGGGGGCGTTTGGGGAAGCTTTCTTT. It yields the protein CASSIQGAFGEAFF. Together with reference TRBV19 and TRBJ1-1, the CDR3 gives the full variable domain: DGGITQSPKYLFRKEGQNVTLSCEQNLNHDAMYWYRQDPGQGLRLIYYSQIVNDFQKGDIAEGYSVSREKKESFPLTVTSAQKNPTAFYLCASSIQGAFGEAFFGQGTRLTVV.

This CDR3 reads CASSLGFPEAFF. CDR3 coding DNA: TGTGCCAGCAGTTTAGGATTCCCTGAAGCTTTCTTT. This rearrangement joins TRBV12-3 or TRBV12-4 to TRBJ1-1; D is unclear. Between the trimmed V and J ends, which lost 1 base and 6 bases, there was a span of 6 bases. CDR3 length equals 12 residues.

This chain links TRBV5-6 with TRBJ2-7; the D gene is possibly TRBD1 (6 bases). There are 13 residues in the CDR3. The germline V gene encodes CDR1 SGHDT and CDR2 YYEEEE. V was trimmed by 1 base and J by 2 bases, leaving 7 bases between them. This CDR3 reads CASSLTGPYEQYF. The CDR3 nucleotides are TGTGCCAGCAGCTTGACAGGGCCCTACGAGCAGTACTTC.

The DNA of the CDR3 is TGTGCCAGTAGCCGCTCAGGAAACACCATATATTTT. Protein sequence: CASSRSGNTIYF. The J gene is TRBJ1-3, the V gene TRBV19; D call uncertain. V was pared by 6 bases and J by 4 bases, with 7 bases between. Germline V gene data show CDR1 as LNHDA and CDR2 as SQIVND (reference sequence). The CDR3 sequence is 12 residues long.

This clone was picked up a small number of times. The chain carries TRBV19 and TRBJ1-6, with TRBD1 matching over 7 bases. J gave up 8 bases and V 5 bases, and 6 bases lay outside the gene matches. CDR1 is LNHDA, CDR2 SQIVND, per germline (reference sequence). CDR3 size: 14 residues. The CDR3 protein is CASSFRQGYSPLHF. DNA of the CDR3: TGTGCCAGTAGTTTTCGACAGGGTTATTCACCCCTCCACTTT.

The genes are TRBV30 and TRBJ1-1, with a weak D call TRBD1 (5 bases). The CDR3 sequence is 13 residues long. Per the germline V gene, CDR1 is GTSNPN and CDR2 is SVGIG (reference sequence). V lost 4 bases and J lost 0, with 9 bases in between. CDR3 sequence (DNA): TGTGCCTGGACCAGGGATGTGAACACTGAAGCTTTCTTT. This codes for CAWTRDVNTEAFF.

The V gene is TRBV5-4, the J gene TRBJ1-2; possibly TRBD1 for D (6 bases). The CDR3 totals 13 residues. V was cut by 3 bases and J by 5 bases, with 11 bases left in between. Germline V gene lookup returns CDR1 SGHNT and CDR2 YYREEE (reference sequence). The CDR3 reads CASSSGAGYGYTF. The CDR3 DNA reads as TGTGCCAGCAGCTCAGGGGCGGGTTATGGCTACACCTTC.

The genes are TRBV4-2 and TRBJ1-2, with a tentative D call TRBD1 (5 bases). Germline CDR1 and CDR2: LGHNA and YNFKEQ. Trimming took 4 bases from V and 9 from J, leaving 24 bases between them. There are 16 residues in the CDR3. The CDR3 coding sequence is TGTGCCAGCAGCCCAGCACCGGGGGAGGAGGATTTTCGCTACACCTTC. Translated: CASSPAPGEEDFRYTF.

The chain uses TRBV6-5 and TRBJ2-3; TRBD1 aligns across 7 bases. Looked up from germline, CDR1 is MNHEY and CDR2 is SVGAGI. CDR3 length: 16 residues. V gave up 0 bases and J gave up 3 bases; unmatched junction bases: 6. CDR3 nucleotide sequence: TGTGCCAGCAGTTACTCGAAACAGGGGCAGACAGATACGCAGTATTTT. This sequence encodes CASSYSKQGQTDTQYF.